This T cell receptor beta chain came from a study of radiotherapy plus CTLA-4 blockade in lung cancer. Data came from immunoSEQ multiplex PCR; TCRdb stores just in-frame clones and leaves some out. The sample contains fewer than 95,000 clones, 83% of which appear only once. V trimming: 5 bases; J trimming: 4 bases; junction bases outside the gene matches: 6. The CDR3 runs 15 residues. Germline V lookup: CDR1 MGHDK, CDR2 SYGVNS. This sequence originates from a human donor with non-small cell lung cancer who had stable disease on radiotherapy plus ipilimumab. The gene calls are TRBV25-1 and TRBJ1-3; 9 bases agree with TRBD1. The sequences come from peripheral blood, collected from a patient treated with radiotherapy plus ipilimumab. CDR3 residues: CASSRSGTGGNTIYF. CDR3 in DNA: TGTGCCAGCAGTCGATCCGGGACAGGGGGAAACACCATATATTTT.